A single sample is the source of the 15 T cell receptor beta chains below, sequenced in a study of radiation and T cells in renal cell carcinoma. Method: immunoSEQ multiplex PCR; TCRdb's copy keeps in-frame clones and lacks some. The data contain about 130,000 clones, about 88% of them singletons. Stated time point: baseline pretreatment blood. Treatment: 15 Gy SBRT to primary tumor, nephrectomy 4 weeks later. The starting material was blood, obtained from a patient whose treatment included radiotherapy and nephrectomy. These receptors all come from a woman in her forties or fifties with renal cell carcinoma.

Here the CDR3 reads CASSLSPGELFF. DNA for the CDR3: TGTGCCAGCAGCCTTTCTCCCGGGGAGCTGTTTTTT. The chain employs TRBV7-9 and TRBJ2-2; no reliable D call. CDR3 size: 12 residues. Trimming removed 5 bases from V and 6 bases from J, with 7 bases in between. CDR1 is SEHNR, CDR2 FQNEAQ, per germline (reference sequence).

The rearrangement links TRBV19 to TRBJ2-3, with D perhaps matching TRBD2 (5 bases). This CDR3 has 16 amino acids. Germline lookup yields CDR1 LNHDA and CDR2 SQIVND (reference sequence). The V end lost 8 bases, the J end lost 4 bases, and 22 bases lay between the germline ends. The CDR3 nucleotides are TGTGCCAGTCTAGGTGGACTGGGGATCGGCCCAGATACGCAGTATTTT. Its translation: CASLGGLGIGPDTQYF. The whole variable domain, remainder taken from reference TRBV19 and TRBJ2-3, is DGGITQSPKYLFRKEGQNVTLSCEQNLNHDAMYWYRQDPGQGLRLIYYSQIVNDFQKGDIAEGYSVSREKKESFPLTVTSAQKNPTAFYLCASLGGLGIGPDTQYFGPGTRLTVL.

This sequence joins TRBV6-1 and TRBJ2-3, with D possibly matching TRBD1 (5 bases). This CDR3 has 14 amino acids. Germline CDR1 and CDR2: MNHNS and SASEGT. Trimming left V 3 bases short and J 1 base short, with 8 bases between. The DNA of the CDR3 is TGTGCCAGCAGTGACAGGGTGGGCACAGATACGCAGTATTTT. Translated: CASSDRVGTDTQYF.

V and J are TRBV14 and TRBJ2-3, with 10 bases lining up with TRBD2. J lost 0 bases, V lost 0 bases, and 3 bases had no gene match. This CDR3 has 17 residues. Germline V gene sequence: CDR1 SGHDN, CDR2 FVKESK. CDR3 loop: CASSQDLAGASTDTQYF. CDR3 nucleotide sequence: TGTGCCAGCAGCCAAGATCTAGCGGGGGCCAGCACAGATACGCAGTATTTT.

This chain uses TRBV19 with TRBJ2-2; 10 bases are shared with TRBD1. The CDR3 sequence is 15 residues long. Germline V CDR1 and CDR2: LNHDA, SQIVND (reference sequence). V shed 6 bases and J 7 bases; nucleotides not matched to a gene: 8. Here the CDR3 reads CASSEWTGGIGELFF. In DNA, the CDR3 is TGTGCCAGTAGCGAATGGACAGGGGGGATCGGGGAGCTGTTTTTT.

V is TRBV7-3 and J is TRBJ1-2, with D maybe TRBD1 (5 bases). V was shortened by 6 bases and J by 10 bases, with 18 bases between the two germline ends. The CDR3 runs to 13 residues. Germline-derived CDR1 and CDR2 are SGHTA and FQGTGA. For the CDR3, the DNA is TGTGCCAGCAGTCCGACCGGGACGACCTACTACACCTTC. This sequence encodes CASSPTGTTYYTF.

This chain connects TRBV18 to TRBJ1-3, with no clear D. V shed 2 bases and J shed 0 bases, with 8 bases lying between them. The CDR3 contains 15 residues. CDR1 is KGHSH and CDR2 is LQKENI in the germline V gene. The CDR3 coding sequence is TGTGCCAGCTCACCAGAGAACTTCTCTGGAAACACCATATATTTT. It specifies CASSPENFSGNTIYF. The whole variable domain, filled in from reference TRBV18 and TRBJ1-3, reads NAGVMQNPRHLVRRRGQEARLRCSPMKGHSHVYWYRQLPEEGLKFMVYLQKENIIDESGMPKERFSAEFPKEGPSILRIQQVVRGDSAAYFCASSPENFSGNTIYFGEGSWLTVV.

CDR3 amino acids: CASSVGTGLSNPTYNEQFF. The CDR3 DNA reads TGTGCCAGCAGCGTAGGGACAGGACTATCCAACCCTACCTACAATGAGCAGTTCTTC. The chain carries TRBV9 and TRBJ2-1; D might be TRBD1 (7 bases). The CDR3 contains 19 residues. Trimming took 0 bases from V and 2 from J, leaving 21 bases between them. Per the germline V gene, CDR1 is SGDLS and CDR2 is YYNGEE.

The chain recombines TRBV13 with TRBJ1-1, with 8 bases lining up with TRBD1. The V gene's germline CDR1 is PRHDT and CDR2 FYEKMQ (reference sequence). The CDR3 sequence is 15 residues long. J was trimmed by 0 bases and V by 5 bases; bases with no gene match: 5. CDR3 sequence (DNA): TGTGCCAGCAGCCCCTGGACAGGGATGAACACTGAAGCTTTCTTT. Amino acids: CASSPWTGMNTEAFF.

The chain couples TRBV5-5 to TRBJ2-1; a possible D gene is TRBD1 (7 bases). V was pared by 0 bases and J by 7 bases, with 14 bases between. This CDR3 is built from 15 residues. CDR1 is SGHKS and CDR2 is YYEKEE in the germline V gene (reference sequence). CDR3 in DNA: TGTGCCAGCAGCTTGGTCAGGGGGGTACGAAATGAGCAGTTCTTC. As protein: CASSLVRGVRNEQFF.

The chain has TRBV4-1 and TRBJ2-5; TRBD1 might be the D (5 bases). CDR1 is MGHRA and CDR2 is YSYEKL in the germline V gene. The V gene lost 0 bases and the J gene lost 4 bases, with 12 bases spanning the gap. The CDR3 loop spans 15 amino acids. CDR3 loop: CASSQDPGSRETQYF. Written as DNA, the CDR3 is TGCGCCAGCAGCCAAGATCCAGGGTCCCGAGAGACCCAGTACTTC.

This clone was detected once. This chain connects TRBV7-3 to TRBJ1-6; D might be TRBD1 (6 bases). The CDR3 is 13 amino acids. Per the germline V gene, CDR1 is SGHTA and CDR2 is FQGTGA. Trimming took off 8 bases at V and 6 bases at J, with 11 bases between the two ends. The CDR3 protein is CASGRTANSPLHF. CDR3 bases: TGTGCCAGCGGCAGGACAGCTAATTCACCCCTCCACTTT.

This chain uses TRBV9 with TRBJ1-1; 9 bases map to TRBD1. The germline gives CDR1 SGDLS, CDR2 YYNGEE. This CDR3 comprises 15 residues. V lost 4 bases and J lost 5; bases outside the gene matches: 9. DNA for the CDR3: TGTGCCAGCAGCCCTCGACAGGGGGAGGGGACTGAAGCTTTCTTT. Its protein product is CASSPRQGEGTEAFF.

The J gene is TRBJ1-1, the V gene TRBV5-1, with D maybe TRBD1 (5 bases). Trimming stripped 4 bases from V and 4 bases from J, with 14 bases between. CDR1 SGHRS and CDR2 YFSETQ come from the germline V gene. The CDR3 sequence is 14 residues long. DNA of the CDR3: TGCGCCAGCAGCGCGGCGGGGGTGGGCACTGAAGCTTTCTTT. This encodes CASSAAGVGTEAFF. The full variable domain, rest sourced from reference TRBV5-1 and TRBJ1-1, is KAGVTQTPRYLIKTRGQQVTLSCSPISGHRSVSWYQQTPGQGLQFLFEYFSETQRNKGNFPGRFSGRQFSNSRSEMNVSTLELGDSALYLCASSAAGVGTEAFFGQGTRLTVV.

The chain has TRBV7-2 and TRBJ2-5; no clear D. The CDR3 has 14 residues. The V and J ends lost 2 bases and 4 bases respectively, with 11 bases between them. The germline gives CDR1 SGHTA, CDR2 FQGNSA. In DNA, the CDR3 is TGTGCCAGCAGCTTAAGTCATTCGGTAGAGACCCAGTACTTC. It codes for CASSLSHSVETQYF.